This T cell receptor beta chain came from a study of CD8 T cells in ankylosing spondylitis. Construction of TCR beta libraries was performed using quantitative 5'-RACE with molecular barcodes. MiXCR, applied by TCRdb to the 5' RACE reads, yields one record per CDR3 protein. This table has about 390,000 distinct CDR3 sequences, around 20% appearing once. This clonotype was seen more than once but under ten times. Its antigen is still unknown. General study findings and limits: Within ankylosing spondylitis blood, a TCR beta motif made up of seven or eight highly homologous variants appeared to be characteristic. Reportedly, disease-linked clones are significantly enriched in ankylosing spondylitis patients' matched synovial fluid. Peripheral blood samples showed relatively rare disease-linked clones, and these clones were CD8+.

The receptor's source is a male donor with ankylosing spondylitis. Sample: blood, either unsorted or a sorted T cell fraction (not recorded which).

Written as DNA, the CDR3 is TGTGCCAGCTCACGCTCCGGACAGGGGGCGAACACCGGGGAGCTGTTTTTT. Translating gives CASSRSGQGANTGELFF. The chain combines TRBV18 with TRBJ2-2, with 10 bases aligning to TRBD1. The length of the CDR3 is 17 residues. CDR1 is KGHSH and CDR2 is LQKENI in the germline V gene. V gave up 4 bases and J gave up 0 bases; unmatched junction bases: 5.